This TCR beta chain was captured by sequencing in a study of T cells after yellow fever vaccination. CDR1 is MNHEY, CDR2 SMNVEV, per germline (reference sequence). The length of the CDR3 is 13 residues. V lost 5 bases and J 11 bases, leaving 13 bases between the germline ends. Via MiXCR, TCRdb re-called the 5' RACE reads, giving one row per CDR3 protein. The table shows some 500,000 distinct CDR3 sequences, with less than 15% occurring only once. The chain recombines TRBV27 with TRBJ1-6, with TRBD1 as a possible D gene (5 bases). Sample: PBMCs, taken on the day of the yellow fever booster vaccination. This TCR was recovered from a man aged 25 to 45 who received the YFV17D yellow fever vaccine. For the CDR3, the DNA is TGTGCCAGCAGTGTTGAGGGGAGAGCACCCCTCCACTTT. This codes for CASSVEGRAPLHF.